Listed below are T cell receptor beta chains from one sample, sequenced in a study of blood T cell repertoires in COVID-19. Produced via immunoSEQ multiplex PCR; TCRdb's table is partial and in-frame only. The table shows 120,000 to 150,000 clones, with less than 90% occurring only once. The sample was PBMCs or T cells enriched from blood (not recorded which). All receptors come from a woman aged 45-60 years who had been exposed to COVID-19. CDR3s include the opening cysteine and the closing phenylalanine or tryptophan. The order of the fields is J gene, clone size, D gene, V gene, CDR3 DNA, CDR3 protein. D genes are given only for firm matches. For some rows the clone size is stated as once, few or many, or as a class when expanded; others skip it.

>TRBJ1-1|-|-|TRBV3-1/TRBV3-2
TGTGCCAGCAGCCCTAACCTGAGGAGTAGAACTGAAGCTTTCTTT
CASSPNLRSRTEAFF
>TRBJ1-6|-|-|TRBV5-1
TGCGCCAGCAGCTTGGCAGGGTTCAATTCACCCCTCCACTTT
CASSLAGFNSPLHF
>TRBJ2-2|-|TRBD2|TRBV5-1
TGCGCCAGCAGCTTCTTTGTCGCGCGCGGGAGCAACACCGGGGAGCTGTTTTTT
CASSFFVARGSNTGELFF
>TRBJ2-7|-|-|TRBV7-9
TGTGCCAGCAGCCCTGGACCGGGGAACGAGCAGTACTTC
CASSPGPGNEQYF
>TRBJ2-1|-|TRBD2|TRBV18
TGTGCCAGCTCACGGACTAGCGGGGGAGCCGGGAATGAGCAGTTCTTC
CASSRTSGGAGNEQFF
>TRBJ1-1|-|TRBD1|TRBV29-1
TGCAGCGTTGGGGCCCGCAGGGGGCTGAACACTGAAGCTTTCTTT
CSVGARRGLNTEAFF
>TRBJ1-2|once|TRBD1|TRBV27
TGTGCCAGCAGTTTTCAACGACAGGGGTTTGGCTACACCTTC
CASSFQRQGFGYTF
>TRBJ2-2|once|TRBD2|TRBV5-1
TGCGCCAGCAGAGTAGCGGGGGATTACACCGGGGAGCTGTTTTTT
CASRVAGDYTGELFF
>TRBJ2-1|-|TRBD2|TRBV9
TGTGCCAGCAGCGTAGCGGTTGCGGGGGGTGCCTACAATGAGCAGTTCTTC
CASSVAVAGGAYNEQFF
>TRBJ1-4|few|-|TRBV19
TGTGCCAGTAGTATCGGGGGGGTCGGGCGTAATGAAAAACTGTTTTTT
CASSIGGVGRNEKLFF
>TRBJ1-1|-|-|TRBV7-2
TGTGCCAGCAGGCACAGGAACACTGAAGCTTTCTTT
CASRHRNTEAFF
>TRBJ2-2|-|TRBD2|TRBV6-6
TGTGCCAGCAAACCGGGGGAGGGCACCGGGGAGCTGTTTTTT
CASKPGEGTGELFF
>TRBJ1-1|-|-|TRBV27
TGTGCCAGCAGCCGCTCCGGGCGGGTGAACACTGAAGCTTTCTTT
CASSRSGRVNTEAFF
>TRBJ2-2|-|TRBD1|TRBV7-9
TGTGCCAGCAGAACCCGGGACAGGGGCACCGGGGAGCTGTTTTTT
CASRTRDRGTGELFF
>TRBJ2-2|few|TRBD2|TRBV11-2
TGTGCCAGCAGCTTAGATGGGGCTAGCGGGGGCCTAGCGAACACCGGGGAGCTGTTTTTT
CASSLDGASGGLANTGELFF
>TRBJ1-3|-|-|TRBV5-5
TGTGCCAGCAGCTTGGGGGGGCAGGGAAACACCATATATTTT
CASSLGGQGNTIYF
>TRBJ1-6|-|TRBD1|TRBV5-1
TGCGCCAGCAGCCTCCCGGGACAGAATAATTCACCCCTCCACTTT
CASSLPGQNNSPLHF
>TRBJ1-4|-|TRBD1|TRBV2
TGTGCCAGCAGTCAAGATAAACAGGGGCTGGGGCATGAAAAACTGTTTTTT
CASSQDKQGLGHEKLFF
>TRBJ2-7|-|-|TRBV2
TGTGCCAGCAGTCCCTCCACAGGGCGTTCCTACGAGCAGTACTTC
CASSPSTGRSYEQYF
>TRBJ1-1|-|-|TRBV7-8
TGTGCCAGCAGCTTAGGATATGCGAGCACTGAAGCTTTCTTT
CASSLGYASTEAFF
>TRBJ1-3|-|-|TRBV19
TGTGCCAGTAGTACATCGAGGGCCGGAAACACCATATATTTT
CASSTSRAGNTIYF
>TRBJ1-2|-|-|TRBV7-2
TGTGCCAGCAGCTTAGCTGGTCGGAACTATGGCTACACCTTC
CASSLAGRNYGYTF
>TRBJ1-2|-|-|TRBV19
TGTGCCAGTAGGGCGGGAAATGGCTACACCTTC
CASRAGNGYTF
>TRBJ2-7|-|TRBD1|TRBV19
TGTGCCAGTAGTTCCTACCGGGGGACAGGGAACTACGAGCAGTACTTC
CASSSYRGTGNYEQYF
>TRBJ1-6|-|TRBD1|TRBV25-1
TGTGCCACCACCCCCGGGACAGGGAACTCACCCCTCCACTTT
CATTPGTGNSPLHF
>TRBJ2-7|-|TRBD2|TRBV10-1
TGCGCCAGCAGTGCGGGACTAGGATGGCAGTACTTC
CASSAGLGWQYF
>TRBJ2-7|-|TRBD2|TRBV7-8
TGTGCCAGCAGCTTAGGTCCTAGCGGGAGCTCCTACGAGCAGTACTTC
CASSLGPSGSSYEQYF
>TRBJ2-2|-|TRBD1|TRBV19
TGTGCCAGTCGGACAGGGGTCAACACCGGGGAGCTGTTTTTT
CASRTGVNTGELFF
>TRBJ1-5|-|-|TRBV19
TGTGCCAGTAGTCCCAGAAATAGCAATCAGCCCCAGCATTTT
CASSPRNSNQPQHF
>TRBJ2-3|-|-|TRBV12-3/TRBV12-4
TGTGCCAGCAGTTTAGACTCCAAAACCACGCAGTATTTT
CASSLDSKTTQYF
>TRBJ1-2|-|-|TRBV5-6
TGTGCCAGCAGCTTGTCCGGTGGCTACACCTTC
CASSLSGGYTF
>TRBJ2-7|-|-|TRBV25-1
TGTGCCAGCAGGGGCCCCTACGAGCAGTACTTC
CASRGPYEQYF
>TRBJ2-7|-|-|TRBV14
TGTGCCAGCAGCCAAGAAGGTACTAACTACGAGCAGTACTTC
CASSQEGTNYEQYF
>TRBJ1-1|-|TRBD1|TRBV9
TGTGCCAGCAGCGTAGAGGACAGGGCAGACACTGAAGCTTTCTTT
CASSVEDRADTEAFF
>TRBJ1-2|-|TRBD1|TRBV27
TGTGCCAGCAGGGGACAGGGCGTCTATGGCTACACCTTC
CASRGQGVYGYTF
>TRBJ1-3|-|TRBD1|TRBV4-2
TGTGCCAGCAGCCTCGGGACAGGCGGAAACACCATATATTTT
CASSLGTGGNTIYF
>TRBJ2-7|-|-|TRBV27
TGTGCCAGCAGTTTGCGGGGTAGAGGGCTAGCGCCCTACGAGCAGTACTTC
CASSLRGRGLAPYEQYF
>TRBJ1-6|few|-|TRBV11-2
TGTGCCAGCAGCTCATATCTGGGGGGTAATTCACCCCTCCACTTT
CASSSYLGGNSPLHF
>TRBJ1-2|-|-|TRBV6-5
TGTGCCAGCAGTTACTCTTCAGGGCGCCATGGCTACACCTTC
CASSYSSGRHGYTF
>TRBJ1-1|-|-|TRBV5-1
TGCGCCAGCAGCTTGGAGTTACGGGGTCCGAAGTTGTACACTGAAGCTTTCTTT
CASSLELRGPKLYTEAFF
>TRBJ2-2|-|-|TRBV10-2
TGCGCCAGCAGGAGGGAGGAAGCCGGGGAGCTGTTTTTT
CASRREEAGELFF
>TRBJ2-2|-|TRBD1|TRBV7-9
TGTGCCAGCAGCTTATATCTGGGACAGCCGAACACCGGGGAGCTGTTTTTT
CASSLYLGQPNTGELFF
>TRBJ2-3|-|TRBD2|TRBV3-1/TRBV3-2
TGTGCCAGCAGGGGGTCAGGGCGGGGGATGCCTAGCACAGATACGCAGTATTTT
CASRGSGRGMPSTDTQYF
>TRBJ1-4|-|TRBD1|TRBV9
TGTGCCAGCAGCCTCGGGGACAGGGACTCCGAAAAACTGTTTTTT
CASSLGDRDSEKLFF
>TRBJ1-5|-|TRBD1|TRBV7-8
TGTGCCAGCAGCCCTATAGGACAGGGCAATCAGCCCCAGCATTTT
CASSPIGQGNQPQHF
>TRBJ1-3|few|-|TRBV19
TGTGCCAGTAGTTGGCAAAACACCATATATTTT
CASSWQNTIYF
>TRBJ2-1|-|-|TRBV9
TGTGCCAGCAGCGTAGGAACCTACTCCTACAATGAGCAGTTCTTC
CASSVGTYSYNEQFF
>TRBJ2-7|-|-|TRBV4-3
TGCGCCAGCAGCCCCCATCTAGCGAGGTTCTACGAGCAGTACTTC
CASSPHLARFYEQYF
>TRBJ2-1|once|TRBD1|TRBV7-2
TGTGCCAGCAGTCACAATACAGGGGGGTTCAATGAGCAGTTCTTC
CASSHNTGGFNEQFF
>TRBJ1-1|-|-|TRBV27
TGTGCCAGCAGGTCCTCGGGGGGAGGGTTGAACACTGAAGCTTTCTTT
CASRSSGGGLNTEAFF
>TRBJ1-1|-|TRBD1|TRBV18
TGTGCCAGCTCACCCGAGGGGGCAGGGACTGAAGCTTTCTTT
CASSPEGAGTEAFF
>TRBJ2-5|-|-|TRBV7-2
TGTGCCAGCAGCCGCGCGGCTAGCGACCCACAAGAGACCCAGTACTTC
CASSRAASDPQETQYF